Listed here are 21 T cell receptor beta chains from one sample, sequenced in a study of T cells and Merkel cell carcinoma outcomes. TCRdb keeps only in-frame clones here, not all; method: immunoSEQ multiplex PCR. The repertoire holds 2,500 to 3,500 clones, with 95% to 97% as singletons. The sequenced sample consisted of tumor tissue from Merkel cell carcinoma. These receptors were collected from a human donor with Merkel cell carcinoma.

This rearrangement joins TRBV5-1 to TRBJ1-2, with 11 positions matching TRBD1. The CDR3 length is 13 residues. CDR1 and CDR2 from the germline V gene are SGHRS and YFSETQ. Germline trimming cut 3 bases from V and 7 bases from J; bases unmatched to any gene: 2. This CDR3 reads CASSWDRGTGYTF. In nucleotides, the CDR3 is TGCGCCAGCAGCTGGGACAGGGGGACTGGCTACACCTTC.

This chain connects TRBV18 to TRBJ2-1, with 10 bases that match TRBD2. This CDR3 spans 16 amino acids. The V segment lost 0 bases and the J segment 7 bases; nucleotides outside the gene matches: 6. Germline assignment: CDR1 KGHSH and CDR2 LQKENI. CDR3 sequence: CASSPPTSGQGNEQFF. CDR3 in DNA: TGTGCCAGCTCACCACCGACTAGCGGGCAGGGGAATGAGCAGTTCTTC.

Of note for this clone: The junction does not match germline at one end; this may be a read error. Other DNA sequences in the sample encode the same CDR3. The chain employs TRBV7-2 and TRBJ2-7, with D unclear. In germline, CDR1 is SGHTA, CDR2 FQGNSA. CDR3 length equals 14 residues. CDR3 DNA sequence: TGTGCCAGCAGCAAAGAGGCTAAAACCTACGAGCAGTATTTC. This sequence encodes CASSKEAKTYEQYF.

The chain combines TRBV5-1 with TRBJ2-5; D unresolved. The CDR3 is made up of 12 amino acids. Germline loops: CDR1 SGHRS, CDR2 YFSETQ. Deletions cut 5 bases from V and 1 base from J, with 6 bases between. The CDR3 reads CASSLLQETQYF. CDR3 in DNA: TGCGCCAGCAGTCTTCTCCAAGAGACCCAGTACTTC.

The V call is TRBV5-1, the J call TRBJ1-1, with no clear D. The CDR3 runs to 15 residues. From germline, CDR1 is SGHRS and CDR2 YFSETQ. V lost 0 bases, J lost 5 bases, and 14 bases lay in between. CDR3 DNA sequence: TGCGCCAGCAGCTTGGGTCTTTCGCCGGGTACTGAAGCTTTCTTT. It encodes CASSLGLSPGTEAFF.

The DNA for the CDR3 is TGTGCCAGCAGTGAATTGCAGACCCAGTACTTC. Translating it yields CASSELQTQYF. V is TRBV2 and J is TRBJ2-5; D not certain. The germline CDR1 and CDR2 sequences are SNHLY and FYNNEI. The V end lost 2 bases, the J end lost 6 bases, and 4 bases lay between the germline ends. This CDR3 comprises 11 residues. Full variable domain (rest looked up from reference TRBV2 and TRBJ2-5): EPEVTQTPSHQVTQMGQEVILRCVPISNHLYFYWYRQILGQKVEFLVSFYNNEISEKSEIFDDQFSVERPDGSNFTLKIRSTKLEDSAMYFCASSELQTQYFGPGTRLLVL.

The rearrangement links TRBV18 to TRBJ2-3; perhaps TRBD1 as D (7 bases). This CDR3 region has 17 residues. Germline values: CDR1 KGHSH, CDR2 LQKENI. V was trimmed by 2 bases and J by 2 bases, leaving 17 bases between them. The CDR3, as DNA: TGTGCCAGCTCACCAGCCAGTTCAGGGGGGAACACAGATACGCAGTATTTT. Translation gives CASSPASSGGNTDTQYF.

The V gene is TRBV13, the J gene TRBJ2-1, with 8 bases that match TRBD2. The CDR3 extends over 16 amino acids. The junction had 13 bases not matched to a gene; V was cut back by 5 bases and J by 7 bases. Germline V gene sequence: CDR1 PRHDT, CDR2 FYEKMQ (reference sequence). The DNA for the CDR3 is TGTGCCAGCAGCCAATACGGGGGGGCCTTTCTAAATGAGCAGTTCTTC. This encodes CASSQYGGAFLNEQFF.

The V gene is TRBV9, the J gene TRBJ1-1; a weak D match, TRBD1 (5 bases). In germline, CDR1 is SGDLS, CDR2 YYNGEE. The CDR3 runs to 15 residues. Deletions cut 0 bases from V and 5 bases from J, with 14 bases between. The CDR3: CASSVAPTGVTEAFF. DNA for the CDR3: TGTGCCAGCAGCGTAGCCCCGACGGGGGTAACTGAAGCTTTCTTT.

To note about this clone: Compared with germline, one end of the junction differs, possibly owing to a read error. J is TRBJ2-5 and V is TRBV7-9, with no clear D. The CDR3 runs to 14 residues. Germline CDR1 SEHNR, CDR2 FQNEAQ (reference sequence). The CDR3 nucleotides are TGTGCCAGCAGCTTCCGGGTAGACCAAGAGATCCAGTACTTC. It specifies CASSFRVDQEIQYF.

This clone has only one observation. CDR3 residues: CASSLRGSIYF. The CDR3 coding sequence is TGTGCCAGCAGCCTCAGGGGGTCCATATATTTT. V is TRBV6-5 and J is TRBJ1-3; 7 bases map to TRBD1. J was trimmed by 11 bases and V by 6 bases; bases with no gene match: 4. Germline CDR1 MNHEY, CDR2 SVGAGI. This CDR3 contains 11 residues.

V and J are TRBV29-1 and TRBJ1-2, with D unresolved. Germline CDR1 is SQVTM and CDR2 is ANQGSEA. The CDR3 has 13 residues. Trimming removed 4 bases at V and 4 bases at J, with 13 bases between. CDR3 sequence: CSVGGVGSYGYTF. As DNA, the CDR3 is TGCAGCGTTGGGGGAGTGGGGAGCTATGGCTACACCTTC.

CDR3 nucleotides: TGTGCCAGCAGCCGCCTTGGGGCACGAGGCGGAGACGAGCAGTACTTC. It specifies CASSRLGARGGDEQYF. The gene calls are TRBV7-8 and TRBJ2-7; D might be TRBD1 (5 bases). Germline values: CDR1 SGHVS, CDR2 FQNEAQ. This CDR3 is 16 amino acids long. V was clipped by 5 bases and J by 5 bases, with 22 bases between them.

This chain connects TRBV7-8 to TRBJ2-3, with a tentative D call TRBD2 (5 bases). The ends were cut back, 1 base at V and 5 bases at J, with 19 bases in the middle. Germline V gene data show CDR1 as SGHVS and CDR2 as FQNEAQ. The CDR3 length is 17 residues. The CDR3 sequence: CASSLVVLASSRDTQYF. The CDR3 DNA is TGTGCCAGCAGCTTAGTCGTCCTAGCATCCTCCCGAGATACGCAGTATTTT.

V is TRBV29-1 and J is TRBJ2-4; D is ambiguous. Trimming pared 4 bases from V and 0 bases from J, leaving 10 bases between. The germline CDR1 and CDR2 sequences are SQVTM and ANQGSEA. The CDR3 spans 14 residues. CDR3 in amino acids: CSVGVDLAKNIQYF. The CDR3 DNA reads as TGCAGCGTTGGTGTCGACCTAGCCAAAAACATTCAGTACTTC.

The chain has TRBV5-1 and TRBJ1-1, with TRBD1 identical over 11 bases. This CDR3 spans 15 amino acids. CDR1 and CDR2 (germline): SGHRS, YFSETQ. V lost 2 bases, J lost 7 bases, and 7 bases stayed unmatched. The CDR3 DNA sequence: TGCGCCAGCAGCTTCTCGGGACAGGGGGAATTTGAAGCTTTCTTT. It is translated as CASSFSGQGEFEAFF.

The chain carries TRBV7-3 and TRBJ2-3; 9 nucleotides match TRBD2. Per the germline V gene, CDR1 is SGHTA and CDR2 is FQGTGA. V trimming: 5 bases; J trimming: 6 bases; junction bases outside the gene matches: 12. CDR3 length: 16 residues. CDR3 in amino acids: CASSPLAGLSSDTQYF. The CDR3 DNA sequence: TGTGCCAGCAGCCCCCTAGCGGGACTGAGTTCCGATACGCAGTATTTT. Combining the CDR3 with reference TRBV7-3 and TRBJ2-3 gives the whole variable domain GAGVSQTPSNKVTEKGKYVELRCDPISGHTALYWYRQSLGQGPEFLIYFQGTGAADDSGLPNDRFFAVRPEGSVSTLKIQRTERGDSAVYLCASSPLAGLSSDTQYFGPGTRLTVL.

This clone was seen a single time. This chain connects TRBV11-3 to TRBJ2-3; 12 positions agree with TRBD2. This CDR3 has 18 residues. The J segment lost 4 bases and the V segment lost 1 base, leaving 9 bases of the junction unmatched. Germline V CDR1 and CDR2: SGHNT, YENEEA. The CDR3 loop reads CASSLGKTSGRSADTQYF. CDR3 coding DNA: TGTGCCAGCAGCTTAGGCAAGACTAGCGGGAGATCGGCAGATACGCAGTATTTT.

V is TRBV6-1 and J is TRBJ1-6; 7 bases line up with TRBD1. Germline V CDR1 and CDR2: MNHNS, SASEGT. Unmatched junction bases numbered 9, after V lost 6 bases and J lost 10 bases. The CDR3 spans 14 residues. CDR3 coding DNA: TGTGCCAGCAGGGAACAGGGGCCAGAGTCACCCCTCCACTTT. Its protein product is CASREQGPESPLHF.

The chain combines TRBV7-8 with TRBJ2-1; TRBD1 aligns across 10 bases. Losses at the gene ends were 5 bases for V and 2 bases for J; bases not matched to a gene: 6. In germline, CDR1 is SGHVS, CDR2 FQNEAQ. This CDR3 is 16 amino acids long. Here the CDR3 DNA reads TGTGCCAGCAGCCGGGAAGGACAGGGGGCCTACAATGAGCAGTTCTTC. This gives the protein CASSREGQGAYNEQFF. Looking up the rest from reference TRBV7-8 and TRBJ2-1 gives the full variable domain: GAGVSQSPRYKVAKRGQDVALRCDPISGHVSLFWYQQALGQGPEFLTYFQNEAQLDKSGLPSDRFFAERPEGSVSTLKIQRTQQEDSAVYLCASSREGQGAYNEQFFGPGTRLTVL.

The count of this clone is one. This chain uses TRBV7-9 with TRBJ2-3; D is ambiguous. The CDR3 length is 19 residues. Germline CDR1 and CDR2: SEHNR and FQNEAQ (reference sequence). The V end lost 2 bases, the J end lost 0 bases, and 21 bases lay between the germline ends. The CDR3 DNA sequence: TGTGCCAGCAGCTTACTTCCTAACTTGGCCGGATCAAGCACAGATACGCAGTATTTT. This encodes CASSLLPNLAGSSTDTQYF.